This TCR beta chain was retrieved from a study of T-cell memory formation after mild COVID-19. Study outcomes and limitations: Pre-infection memory already had some responding clones, implying cross-reactive memory joined.

This clonotype was detected only a few times. Its antigen is undetermined. This CDR3 region has 15 residues. The germline CDR1 and CDR2 sequences are LNHNV and YYDKDF (reference sequence). V trimming: 1 base; J trimming: 2 bases; junction bases outside the gene matches: 2. TCRdb analysed the 5' RACE reads with MiXCR anew, one entry per CDR3 protein. Of fewer than 650,000 distinct CDR3 sequences in the sample, less than 25% are singletons; the top ten hold around 7.7%. The source material was PBMCs or a T cell subset sorted from them (not recorded which). The source of this sequence is an adult woman who had mild COVID-19 (a few samples of this study predate the infection). Cell type and time point are not known. The chain carries TRBV15 and TRBJ2-7; 10 nucleotides agree with TRBD1. CDR3 DNA: TGTGCCACCAGCAGAGGCGGGACAGGGGCCTACGAGCAGTACTTC. Residues: CATSRGGTGAYEQYF.